Listed here are 12 T cell receptor beta chains from one sample, sequenced in a study of T cells in Graves' hyperthyroidism and ophthalmopathy. TCR beta CDR3 sequences were amplified from RNA transcripts. Using the HTBI primer set, a first-round RT-PCR was run on the TCR CDR3. Each CDR3 protein gets one entry after TCRdb re-called the multiplex PCR reads with MiXCR. This table holds over 500,000 distinct CDR3 sequences, 46% found once. Sequencing was done on a sample of peripheral blood or thyroid tissue (not recorded which). All receptors come from an adult woman with Graves' disease, either hyperthyroidism or ophthalmopathy (not recorded which).

This clonotype has ten or more counts. V and J are TRBV9 and TRBJ2-5; D unclear. The CDR3 sequence is 17 residues long. V was shortened by 4 bases and J by 1 base, with 20 bases between the two germline ends. CDR1 is SGDLS, CDR2 YYNGEE, per germline. CDR3 residues: CASSTPRPGSFQETQYF. The CDR3, as DNA: TGTGCCAGCAGCACCCCCAGGCCTGGGTCCTTCCAAGAGACCCAGTACTTC.

This chain links TRBV7-9 with TRBJ1-1; D might be TRBD1 (5 bases). Trimming shortened V by 6 bases and J by 6 bases, and 20 bases separated the two germline ends. This CDR3 region has 15 residues. CDR1 and CDR2 (germline): SEHNR, FQNEAQ (reference sequence). CDR3 loop: CASSPKGQWDAEAFF. CDR3 nucleotide sequence: TGTGCCAGCAGTCCTAAGGGCCAGTGGGACGCTGAAGCTTTCTTT.

The CDR3 DNA sequence: TGCGCCAGCACCCAGGAGAACACCGGGGAGCTGTTTTTT. Translation gives CASTQENTGELFF. J is TRBJ2-2 and V is TRBV5-1; D ambiguous. From germline, CDR1 is SGHRS and CDR2 YFSETQ. The CDR3 length is 13 residues. Trimming took 6 bases from V and 1 from J, leaving 7 bases between them.

This rearrangement joins TRBV28 to TRBJ2-2, with D unclear. Trimming shortened V by 6 bases and J by 3 bases, and 8 bases separated the two germline ends. CDR1 MDHEN and CDR2 SYDVKM come from the germline V gene. CDR3 size: 13 residues. In nucleotides, the CDR3 is TGTGCCAGCAGCTTAATCCACACCGGGGAGCTGTTTTTT. Its protein is CASSLIHTGELFF.

This clonotype was seen at least ten times. V usage is TRBV25-1 and J usage is TRBJ1-6; D unclear. This CDR3 has 12 amino acids. Germline CDR1 reads MGHDK; CDR2 reads SYGVNS. The ends were cut back, 6 bases at V and 7 bases at J, with 7 bases in the middle. The CDR3 spells CASSRWNSPLHF. The CDR3 nucleotides read TGTGCCAGCAGCAGGTGGAATTCACCCCTCCACTTT.

Many counts were recorded for this clonotype. The chain links TRBV10-1 to TRBJ1-1; D remains ambiguous. The ends were cut back, 6 bases at V and 4 bases at J, with 18 bases in the middle. The CDR3 length is 15 residues. The germline V gene encodes CDR1 WNHNN and CDR2 SYGVQD (reference sequence). The chain's CDR3 is CASSFGVPGVTEAFF. CDR3 in DNA: TGCGCCAGCAGCTTTGGAGTGCCCGGGGTCACTGAAGCTTTCTTT.

This clonotype was found a few times. V usage is TRBV6-1 and J usage is TRBJ2-2; D uncertain. CDR3 length: 15 residues. V dropped 7 bases and J dropped 1 base, with 13 bases sitting between them. Germline V CDR1 and CDR2: MNHNS, SASEGT. The CDR3 spells CASTTPRGNTGELFF. For the CDR3, the DNA is TGTGCCAGCACCACCCCCAGAGGGAACACCGGGGAGCTGTTTTTT.

In its sample, this clonotype was seen many times. The rearrangement links TRBV5-1 to TRBJ1-2, with 9 bases aligning to TRBD1. The V gene's germline CDR1 is SGHRS and CDR2 YFSETQ. V shed 0 bases and J 6 bases; nucleotides not matched to a gene: 6. The CDR3 is 15 amino acids. The CDR3 DNA follows: TGCGCCAGCAGCTTGGCCGGGGGGACAGGGAATGGCTACACCTTC. It encodes CASSLAGGTGNGYTF. Full variable domain (remainder filled in from reference TRBV5-1 and TRBJ1-2): KAGVTQTPRYLIKTRGQQVTLSCSPISGHRSVSWYQQTPGQGLQFLFEYFSETQRNKGNFPGRFSGRQFSNSRSEMNVSTLELGDSALYLCASSLAGGTGNGYTFGSGTRLTVV.

The chain links TRBV7-9 to TRBJ2-1, with D unresolved. Deletions cut 1 base from V and 10 bases from J, with 5 bases between. Germline CDR1 and CDR2: SEHNR and FQNEAQ (reference sequence). This CDR3 has 11 residues. The CDR3 nucleotides read TGTGCCAGCAGCTTAGTTAGGGAGCAGTTCTTC. It codes for CASSLVREQFF.

The rearrangement links TRBV20-1 to TRBJ2-5; TRBD1 matches at 8 bases. The V and J ends lost 3 bases and 7 bases, in that order; junction bases with no gene match: 4. Germline CDR1 DFQATT, CDR2 SNEGSKA (reference sequence). The CDR3 totals 12 residues. The DNA of the CDR3 is TGCAGTGCTAGGGGCGGGACAGGGACCCAGTACTTC. Translation: CSARGGTGTQYF.

The chain combines TRBV2 with TRBJ1-2; 8 nucleotides agree with TRBD1. Germline V gene sequence: CDR1 SNHLY, CDR2 FYNNEI. The CDR3 covers 14 residues. J gave up 7 bases and V 6 bases, and 10 bases lay outside the gene matches. CDR3 DNA: TGTGCCAGCAGACTCAAGGACAGGGCAGGTGGCTACACCTTC. This gives the protein CASRLKDRAGGYTF.

The chain employs TRBV20-1 and TRBJ2-7, with TRBD1 matching 8 bases. CDR1 is DFQATT and CDR2 is SNEGSKA in the germline V gene (reference sequence). This CDR3 contains 15 residues. J lost 6 bases, V lost 0 bases, and 10 bases had no gene match. The DNA of the CDR3 is TGCAGTGCTAGAGATGGGGCTCAGGGGGCGCCCGAGCAGTACTTC. Translation gives CSARDGAQGAPEQYF.